This note documents a single T cell receptor (beta chain) sequence. The target antigen is unknown. This specimen belongs to a study of CXCR3-negative and CXCR3-positive naive CD8 T cells. General study points: With respect to TRBV-TRBJ usage, naive CXCR3-negative and CXCR3-positive cells were similar; memory differed. In CXCR3-positive naive cells, the TRB CDR3s were more hydrophobic than in CXCR3-negative naive cells.

UMI-labeled TRB cDNA libraries were prepared by 5' RACE. TCRdb reprocessed the 5' RACE reads and stores each CDR3 protein as one record, lacking DNA. This sample lists 55,000 to 65,000 distinct CDR3 sequences; its ten largest clones have 0.5% to 0.55%. The CDR3 has 18 amino acids. CDR1 LGHNA and CDR2 YNFKEQ come from the germline V gene. What was sequenced was naive CXCR3+ CD8+ T cells from blood. As to subset: CD45RO-CCR7+CD27+CD95- naive CD8+ T cells expressing CXCR3 (TNR3+). The chain joins TRBV4-2 to TRBJ2-5; the D call from TCRdb, TRBD2, cannot be confirmed without DNA. This TCR derives from a human donor in good health. Some clones in this sample may be carry-over from other donors' samples. This CDR3 reads CASSQARTGLAGLETQYF.